What follows are 16 T cell receptor beta chains derived from one specimen sequenced in a study of T-cell reconstitution after alpha-beta-depleted transplantation in children. A library of TCRbeta sequences, prepared with unique molecular identifiers, was generated. In TCRdb, the PCR reads were re-called with MiXCR into one record per CDR3 protein. The sample carries 700,000 to 850,000 distinct CDR3 sequences, around 15% recorded once. Here the sequenced sample was PBMCs, mostly from graft donor cells, taken 360 days after TCRalphabeta/CD19-depleted stem cell transplant. These receptors were collected from a male patient aged 10 to 17 who had a stem cell transplant for acute lymphoblastic leukemia, so the T cells may come from the graft donor.

The chain recombines TRBV6-9 with TRBJ2-5; perhaps D is TRBD1 or TRBD2 (5 bases each). Germline V gene sequence: CDR1 MNHGY, CDR2 SVAAGI. Deletions cut 2 bases from V and 2 bases from J, with 15 bases between. The CDR3 runs to 16 residues. Here the CDR3 DNA reads TGTGCCAGCAGTTATGGGCCCCCGGGACCTCAAGAGACCCAGTACTTC. Its translation is CASSYGPPGPQETQYF.

The sample holds a few counts of this clonotype. J is TRBJ1-3 and V is TRBV9; D not resolved. Germline V gene lookup returns CDR1 SGDLS and CDR2 YYNGEE. Trimming cost V 3 bases and J 4 bases, with 11 bases left between them. This CDR3 has 14 residues. This chain's CDR3 is CASSASLGGNTIYF. Here the CDR3 DNA reads TGTGCCAGCAGCGCCTCCTTAGGGGGAAACACCATATATTTT.

This clonotype was observed a handful of times. The chain combines TRBV20-1 with TRBJ2-5; TRBD2 agrees at 8 bases. CDR1 and CDR2 (germline): DFQATT, SNEGSKA (reference sequence). The CDR3 contains 12 residues. The junction had 5 bases not matched to a gene; V was cut back by 4 bases and J by 7 bases. This CDR3 reads CSAIAGRGTQYF. In DNA, the CDR3 is TGCAGTGCTATAGCGGGGCGGGGGACCCAGTACTTC.

This clonotype was counted between two and nine times. The CDR3 DNA reads as TGTGCCAGCAGTGGTGGGGGGAGGCGGGAGCAGTTCTTC. Its translation is CASSGGGRREQFF. The chain links TRBV2 to TRBJ2-1; D perhaps matches TRBD2 (6 bases). The germline V and J ends were trimmed by 4 bases and 10 bases, with 14 bases remaining between them. The CDR3 is 13 amino acids. The germline gives CDR1 SNHLY, CDR2 FYNNEI.

This clonotype was counted many times. V and J are TRBV5-8 and TRBJ2-1, with TRBD2 as a possible D gene (6 bases). Germline CDR1 and CDR2: SGHTS and YDEGEE. V gave up 5 bases and J gave up 3 bases, with 15 bases separating them. The CDR3 is made up of 15 amino acids. This chain's CDR3 is CASSRGLNYYNEQFF. In nucleotides, the CDR3 is TGTGCCAGCAGTCGCGGACTAAATTACTACAATGAGCAGTTCTTC.

V usage is TRBV4-1 and J usage is TRBJ2-5; 11 bases are a match to TRBD2. After removal of 2 bases from V and 2 bases from J, the junction contained 10 bases not matched to a gene. CDR3 length: 18 amino acids. Germline V gene sequence: CDR1 MGHRA, CDR2 YSYEKL. The CDR3 loop is CASSQPLAGGTLQETQYF. In DNA form, the CDR3 reads TGCGCCAGCAGCCAACCCCTAGCGGGAGGTACATTACAAGAGACCCAGTACTTC.

There are a few counts of this clonotype. This chain connects TRBV20-1 to TRBJ2-7, with 11 positions matching TRBD2. CDR1 and CDR2 (germline): DFQATT, SNEGSKA (reference sequence). The CDR3 has 14 residues. Germline trimming cut 0 bases from V and 6 bases from J; bases unmatched to any gene: 4. The CDR3 DNA sequence: TGCAGTGCTAGAGATAAACTAGCGGGAGCCGAGCAGTACTTC. Residues: CSARDKLAGAEQYF.

The rearrangement uses TRBV7-9 and TRBJ2-7; D gene ambiguous. Trimming left V 6 bases short and J 6 bases short, with 15 bases between. Germline assignment: CDR1 SEHNR and CDR2 FQNEAQ (reference sequence). The length of the CDR3 is 13 residues. CDR3 sequence: CASRRSPRVEQYF. As DNA, the CDR3 is TGTGCCAGCAGACGGAGCCCCCGTGTCGAGCAGTACTTC. Full variable domain (remainder filled in from reference TRBV7-9 and TRBJ2-7): DTGVSQNPRHKITKRGQNVTFRCDPISEHNRLYWYRQTLGQGPEFLTYFQNEAQLEKSRLLSDRFSAERPKGSFSTLEIQRTEQGDSAMYLCASRRSPRVEQYFGPGTRLTVT.

This sequence joins TRBV5-1 and TRBJ1-4; 8 nucleotides agree with TRBD1. V lost 0 bases, J lost 3 bases, and 4 bases stayed unmatched. Germline loops: CDR1 SGHRS, CDR2 YFSETQ. The CDR3 runs 16 residues. The CDR3 coding sequence is TGCGCCAGCAGCTTGGGCAGGGGGCCGGCTAATGAAAAACTGTTTTTT. It is translated as CASSLGRGPANEKLFF.

This clonotype was recorded a few times. V is TRBV7-3 and J is TRBJ2-5, with 7 positions matching TRBD2. This CDR3 contains 15 residues. Germline lookup yields CDR1 SGHTA and CDR2 FQGTGA. Trimming at V came to 4 bases and at J to 5 bases, leaving 10 bases not matched to a gene. The CDR3 here is CASSSSAGTWETQYF. The CDR3 DNA sequence: TGTGCCAGCAGCTCATCAGCGGGAACCTGGGAGACCCAGTACTTC. Full variable domain (missing parts from reference TRBV7-3 and TRBJ2-5): GAGVSQTPSNKVTEKGKYVELRCDPISGHTALYWYRQSLGQGPEFLIYFQGTGAADDSGLPNDRFFAVRPEGSVSTLKIQRTERGDSAVYLCASSSSAGTWETQYFGPGTRLLVL.

This clonotype was observed a few times. The chain is built from TRBV5-1 and TRBJ1-1, with TRBD1 matching over 7 bases. The CDR3 contains 13 residues. Germline-derived CDR1 and CDR2 are SGHRS and YFSETQ. V trimming: 4 bases; J trimming: 8 bases; junction bases outside the gene matches: 8. The CDR3 sequence is CASSRLDRSEAFF. DNA for the CDR3: TGCGCCAGCAGCCGTTTGGACAGGTCAGAAGCTTTCTTT.

Only a few counts were recorded for this clonotype. The rearrangement joins TRBV4-1 to TRBJ1-5; D is unclear. Trimming pared 1 base from V and 10 bases from J, leaving 14 bases between. This CDR3 contains 14 residues. The germline V gene encodes CDR1 MGHRA and CDR2 YSYEKL. This chain's CDR3 is CASSQVGYGGPQHF. CDR3 nucleotide sequence: TGCGCCAGCAGCCAAGTGGGGTATGGTGGACCCCAGCATTTT.

The V and J genes are TRBV24-1 and TRBJ2-1; TRBD2 is a possible D gene (5 bases). This CDR3 region has 17 residues. Per germline, CDR1 KGHDR and CDR2 SFDVKD. V was cut by 0 bases and J by 2 bases, with 13 bases left in between. CDR3 DNA: TGTGCCACCAGTGATTTGGCGGGCGGGCCAACCTACAATGAGCAGTTCTTC. Translated, it gives CATSDLAGGPTYNEQFF.

The rearrangement joins TRBV5-1 to TRBJ2-1; 13 positions match TRBD2. Losses at the gene ends were 1 base for V and 3 bases for J; bases not matched to a gene: 10. This CDR3 is built from 19 residues. Germline V gene data show CDR1 as SGHRS and CDR2 as YFSETQ. The CDR3 loop reads CASSLNPGLAGDIYNEQFF. The CDR3 DNA sequence: TGCGCCAGCAGCTTGAACCCTGGACTAGCGGGAGATATCTACAATGAGCAGTTCTTC.

The chain recombines TRBV18 with TRBJ2-3; 7 bases align to TRBD1. Germline trimming cut 0 bases from V and 1 base from J; bases unmatched to any gene: 4. Germline loops: CDR1 KGHSH, CDR2 LQKENI. The CDR3 totals 16 residues. CDR3 protein: CASSPPRTGGTDTQYF. CDR3 sequence (DNA): TGTGCCAGCTCACCACCGAGAACAGGGGGCACAGATACGCAGTATTTT. Supplemented by reference TRBV18 and TRBJ2-3, the full variable domain reads NAGVMQNPRHLVRRRGQEARLRCSPMKGHSHVYWYRQLPEEGLKFMVYLQKENIIDESGMPKERFSAEFPKEGPSILRIQQVVRGDSAAYFCASSPPRTGGTDTQYFGPGTRLTVL.

The chain joins TRBV10-2 to TRBJ2-4; D unclear. V was cut by 6 bases and J by 13 bases, with 16 bases left in between. CDR1 and CDR2 from the germline V gene are WSHSY and SAAADI. The CDR3 is 12 residues long. The CDR3 loop is CASSPMGSLQYF. CDR3 sequence (DNA): TGCGCCAGCAGCCCTATGGGCAGTCTACAGTACTTC.